The TCR beta chain described here comes from a study of Ad26.COV2.S vaccination and SARS-CoV-2 variants. Study summary: Ad26.COV2.S given intramuscularly, once or twice 56 days apart.

After removal of 5 bases from V and 7 bases from J, the junction contained 7 bases not matched to a gene. This CDR3 comprises 13 residues. Germline loops: CDR1 PRHDT, CDR2 FYEKMQ (reference sequence). The treatment here: 15 to 20 received Ad26.COV2.S at low or high dose, single or two shots; 5 received placebo; per-sample allocation not given. Samples analyzed were those drawn on day 63 after the first vaccine or placebo injection. Here immunoSEQ multiplex PCR was the method, and the copy in TCRdb shows in-frame clones only, minus some. The sample yields some 270,000 clones, 87% seen once. On this clone: Its antigen remains unidentified.

Regarding the study as a whole: The study found higher spike-specific TCR breadth in vaccine than placebo recipients. Substantial post-vaccination breadth of spike-specific CD8+ and CD4+ T cell responses was reported.

V usage is TRBV13 and J usage is TRBJ2-7; TRBD1 agrees at 8 bases. This sequence originates from a person between 18 and 65 years old who received the Ad26.COV2.S COVID-19 vaccine or a placebo. Sequencing used peripheral blood, obtained in a trial of Ad26.COV2.S vaccine versus placebo. CDR3 loop: CASSEGQGREQYV. As DNA, the CDR3 is TGTGCCAGCAGCGAAGGACAGGGTCGGGAGCAGTACGTC.